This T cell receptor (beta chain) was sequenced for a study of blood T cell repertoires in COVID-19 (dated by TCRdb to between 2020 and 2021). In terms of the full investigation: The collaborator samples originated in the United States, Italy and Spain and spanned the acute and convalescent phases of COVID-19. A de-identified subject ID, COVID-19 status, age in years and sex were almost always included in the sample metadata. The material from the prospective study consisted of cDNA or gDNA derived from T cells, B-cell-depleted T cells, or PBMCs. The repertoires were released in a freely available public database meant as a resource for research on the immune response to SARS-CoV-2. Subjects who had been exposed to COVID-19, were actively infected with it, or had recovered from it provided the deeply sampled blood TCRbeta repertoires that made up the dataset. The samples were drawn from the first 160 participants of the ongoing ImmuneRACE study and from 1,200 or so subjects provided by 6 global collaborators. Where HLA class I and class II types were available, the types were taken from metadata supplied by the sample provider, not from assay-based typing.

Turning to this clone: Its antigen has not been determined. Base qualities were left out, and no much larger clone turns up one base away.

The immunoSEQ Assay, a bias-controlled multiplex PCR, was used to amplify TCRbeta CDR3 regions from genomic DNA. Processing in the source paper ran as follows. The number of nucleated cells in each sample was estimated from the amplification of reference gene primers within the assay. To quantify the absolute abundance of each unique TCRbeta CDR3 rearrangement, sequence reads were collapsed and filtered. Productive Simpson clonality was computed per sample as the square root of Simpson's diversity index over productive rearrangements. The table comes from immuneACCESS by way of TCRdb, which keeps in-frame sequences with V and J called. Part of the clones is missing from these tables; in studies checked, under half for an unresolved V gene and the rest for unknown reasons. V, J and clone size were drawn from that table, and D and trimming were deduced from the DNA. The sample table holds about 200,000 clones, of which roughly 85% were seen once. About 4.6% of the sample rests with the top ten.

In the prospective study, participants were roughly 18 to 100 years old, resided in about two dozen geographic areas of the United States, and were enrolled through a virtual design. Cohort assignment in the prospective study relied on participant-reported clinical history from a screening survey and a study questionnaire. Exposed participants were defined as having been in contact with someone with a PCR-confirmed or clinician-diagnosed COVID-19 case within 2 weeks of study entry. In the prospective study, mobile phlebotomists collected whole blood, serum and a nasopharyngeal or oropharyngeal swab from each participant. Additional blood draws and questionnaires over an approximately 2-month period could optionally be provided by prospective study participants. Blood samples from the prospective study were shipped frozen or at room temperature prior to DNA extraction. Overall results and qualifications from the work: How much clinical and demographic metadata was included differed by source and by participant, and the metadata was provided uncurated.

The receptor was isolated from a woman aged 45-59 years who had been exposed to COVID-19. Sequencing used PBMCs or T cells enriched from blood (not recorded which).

CDR3 sequence: CASSRLPGQGGHEQYF. The nucleotide sequence reads TGTGCCAGCAGTAGACTTCCGGGACAGGGGGGACACGAGCAGTACTTC. The rearranged segments are TRBV6-2 or TRBV6-3 and TRBJ2-7; 11 bases in the junction line up with TRBD1. The junction shows trimming of 5 bases on V and 5 bases on J, and the gene matches do not reach 11 bases of it. The CDR3 goes from the cysteine to the phenylalanine over 16 residues. Only the CDR3 region is kept as DNA, spanning 48 bases read in frame from base 1. Based on the germline V gene, the CDR1 and CDR2 sequences are MNHEY and SVGEGT.